This is a list of T cell receptor beta chains from one sample in a study of yellow fever vaccine responses in identical twins. One entry per CDR3 protein, called by TCRdb with MiXCR from the RT-PCR reads. The data show some 23,000 distinct CDR3 sequences, 60% to 85% seen once. This sample comprised T cells from blood (PBMCs), unsorted or a sorted subset (not recorded which), obtained before or after yellow fever vaccination (not recorded which). The source of these receptors is a woman between 18 and 29 years old who received the yellow fever vaccine. Each CDR3 is given with its conserved first and last residue. A D gene is named only where the DNA matches it firmly. A clone size is listed for some rows: how often the clone was seen (once, few, many), or a class if it is expanded.

>TRBV5-6|-|TRBJ2-1|-
CASSLITTYNEQFF
TGTGCCAGCAGCTTGATCACTACTTACAATGAGCAGTTCTTC
>TRBV7-2|-|TRBJ1-4|-
CASSTQGSTNEKLFF
TGTGCCAGCAGCACCCAGGGATCGACTAATGAAAAACTGTTTTTT
>TRBV11-3|once|TRBJ2-7|-
CASSLEVGTYEQYF
TGTGCCAGCAGCTTAGAGGTCGGTACCTACGAGCAGTACTTC
>TRBV18|-|TRBJ1-2|-
CASSSGIYGYTF
TGTGCCAGCTCAAGCGGAATTTATGGCTACACCTTC
>TRBV2|-|TRBJ1-5|TRBD1
CASREGQKVQPQHF
TGTGCCAGCAGGGAGGGACAGAAAGTCCAGCCCCAGCATTTT
>TRBV2|-|TRBJ2-1|TRBD2
CASSEYPSGGADNEQFF
TGTGCCAGCAGTGAATATCCTAGCGGGGGGGCTGACAATGAGCAGTTCTTC
>TRBV29-1|few|TRBJ1-3|-
CSATVSGNTIYF
TGCAGCGCGACAGTCTCTGGAAACACCATATATTTT
>TRBV7-9|-|TRBJ2-3|TRBD2
CASSPAASGGTDTQYF
TGTGCCAGCAGCCCAGCGGCTAGCGGGGGGACAGATACGCAGTATTTT
>TRBV9|-|TRBJ2-1|-
CASSSGSQQFF
TGTGCAAGCAGCTCTGGGAGTCAACAGTTCTTC
>TRBV23-1|-|TRBJ1-2|TRBD1
CASSQLDRDRAFFYGYTF
TGCGCCAGCAGTCAACTTGACCGGGACAGGGCTTTCTTCTATGGCTACACCTTC
>TRBV20-1|-|TRBJ1-2|TRBD1
CSAETGADGYTF
TGCAGTGCTGAAACAGGGGCAGATGGCTACACCTTC
>TRBV11-3|-|TRBJ2-4|TRBD1
CASSHGTGVYIQYF
TGTGCCAGCAGCCATGGGACAGGGGTTTACATTCAGTACTTC
>TRBV29-1|-|TRBJ2-4|TRBD1
CSVKDREKNIQYF
TGCAGCGTCAAGGACAGGGAGAAAAACATTCAGTACTTC
>TRBV5-1|few|TRBJ1-6|-
CASSLAGRKNSPLHF
TGCGCCAGCAGCTTGGCGGGCAGGAAGAATTCACCCCTCCACTTT
>TRBV28|-|TRBJ2-7|-
CASSFGDGGSYEQYF
TGTGCCAGCAGTTTTGGGGACGGAGGCTCCTACGAGCAGTACTTC
>TRBV10-3|-|TRBJ1-1|TRBD1
CAISESGQGYEAFF
TGTGCCATCAGTGAGTCAGGACAGGGGTATGAAGCTTTCTTT
>TRBV25-1|few|TRBJ1-1|-
CASSGTDTRNTEAFF
TGTGCCAGCAGTGGTACGGACACCAGGAACACTGAAGCTTTCTTT
>TRBV10-2|-|TRBJ1-1|TRBD1
CASSPRQGMNTEAFF
TGCGCCAGCAGCCCACGACAGGGGATGAACACTGAAGCTTTCTTT
>TRBV2|-|TRBJ2-1|TRBD1
CASSDGTGYYNEQFF
TGTGCCAGCAGTGACGGGACAGGGTACTACAATGAGCAGTTCTTC
>TRBV28|-|TRBJ1-2|-
CASRMTRGYGYTF
TGTGCCAGCAGAATGACAAGGGGCTATGGCTACACCTTC
>TRBV6-1|once|TRBJ2-2|-
CASTNTGLNTGELFF
TGTGCCAGCACTAATACCGGGTTGAACACCGGGGAGCTGTTTTTT
>TRBV18|-|TRBJ1-4|-
CASSPQNEKLFF
TGTGCCAGCTCACCACAAAATGAAAAACTGTTTTTT
>TRBV28|few|TRBJ1-3|-
CASIPSSGNTIYF
TGTGCCAGCATCCCGAGCTCTGGAAACACCATATATTTT
>TRBV7-2|-|TRBJ2-7|TRBD2
CASSLPRSGRSYEQYF
TGTGCCAGCAGCTTACCGCGTAGCGGGCGTTCCTACGAGCAGTACTTC
>TRBV2|-|TRBJ2-1|-
CASSEASTSREQFF
TGTGCCAGCAGTGAAGCGTCAACGAGCCGGGAGCAGTTCTTC
>TRBV18|-|TRBJ2-1|TRBD1
CASSTGQGASYNEQFF
TGTGCCAGCTCAACAGGACAGGGGGCGTCCTACAATGAGCAGTTCTTC
>TRBV10-3|-|TRBJ1-5|-
CAISETENQPQHF
TGTGCCATCAGTGAGACGGAGAATCAGCCCCAGCATTTT
>TRBV2|once|TRBJ2-3|-
CASSDRLGLFVGTQYF
TGTGCCAGCAGTGATCGACTAGGATTGTTCGTCGGTACGCAGTATTTT
>TRBV13|-|TRBJ2-5|-
CASSLRGLEETQYF
TGTGCCAGCAGCTTAAGGGGATTGGAAGAGACCCAGTACTTC
>TRBV29-1|-|TRBJ2-7|TRBD2
CSARSGSSEQYF
TGCAGCGCACGTAGCGGGAGCTCCGAGCAGTACTTC
>TRBV9|-|TRBJ2-5|TRBD2
CASSEGLAGARETQYF
TGTGCCAGCAGCGAGGGACTAGCGGGAGCAAGAGAGACCCAGTACTTC
>TRBV29-1|few|TRBJ2-2|-
CSVDSRNTGELFF
TGCAGCGTTGATAGCAGGAACACCGGGGAGCTGTTTTTT
>TRBV10-3|few|TRBJ1-2|TRBD1
CATGTGDRVYGYTF
TGTGCCACTGGGACAGGGGATCGGGTCTATGGCTACACCTTC
>TRBV11-1|-|TRBJ2-1|-
CASSLVGKWNEQFF
TGTGCCAGCAGCTTAGTTGGGAAGTGGAATGAGCAGTTCTTC
>TRBV20-1|-|TRBJ2-2|-
CSASRVGTGELFF
TGCAGTGCTTCGCGGGTCGGCACCGGGGAGCTGTTTTTT
>TRBV27|-|TRBJ2-3|-
CASSPASDTQYF
TGTGCCAGCAGTCCCGCCTCGGATACGCAGTATTTT
>TRBV29-1|few|TRBJ2-5|-
CSACRTETQYF
TGCAGCGCCTGTAGGACGGAGACCCAGTACTTC
>TRBV7-6|few|TRBJ2-1|TRBD2
CASSLGGLADNEQFF
TGTGCCAGCAGCTTAGGGGGACTAGCGGACAATGAGCAGTTCTTC
>TRBV14|few|TRBJ2-3|TRBD2
CASSQARTSRKYF
TGTGCCAGCAGCCAAGCTCGGACTAGTAGGAAGTATTTT
>TRBV12-3/TRBV12-4|few|TRBJ1-1|TRBD1
CASSFGQGRAEAFF
TGTGCCAGCAGTTTTGGACAGGGAAGGGCTGAAGCTTTCTTT
>TRBV20-1|-|TRBJ1-5|TRBD1
CSARVVDRGNQPQHF
TGCAGTGCTAGGGTGGTGGACAGGGGCAATCAGCCCCAGCATTTT
>TRBV18|-|TRBJ2-1|-
CASSSRGSSYNEQFF
TGTGCCAGCTCATCCCGGGGTAGCTCCTACAATGAGCAGTTCTTC
>TRBV4-1|-|TRBJ2-4|-
CASSQSNIQYF
TGCGCCAGCAGCCAATCAAACATTCAGTACTTC
>TRBV20-1|few|TRBJ2-1|-
CSARSPGHSYNEQFF
TGCAGTGCTAGAAGTCCGGGACATAGCTACAATGAGCAGTTCTTC
>TRBV11-3|-|TRBJ2-2|TRBD1
CASSTGTAGELFF
TGTGCCAGCAGCACTGGGACAGCCGGGGAGCTGTTTTTT
>TRBV27|-|TRBJ2-3|-
CASSSGVSTDTQYF
TGTGCCAGCAGTTCAGGGGTTAGCACAGATACGCAGTATTTT
>TRBV2|-|TRBJ2-1|TRBD2
CATNPKRLAGRASYNEQFF
TGTGCCACCAACCCCAAGAGACTAGCGGGACGAGCCTCCTACAATGAGCAGTTCTTC
>TRBV11-2|-|TRBJ1-5|-
CASSLVGSSSNQPQHF
TGTGCCAGCAGCTTAGTGGGCAGTTCTAGCAATCAGCCCCAGCATTTT
>TRBV12-3/TRBV12-4|-|TRBJ1-2|-
CASSSGRINYGYTF
TGTGCCAGCAGCTCCGGACGTATTAACTATGGCTACACCTTC
>TRBV11-1|-|TRBJ1-5|-
CASSLGSGGSLNQPQHF
TGTGCCAGCAGCTTAGGGTCCGGGGGCAGCCTTAATCAGCCCCAGCATTTT
>TRBV5-4|-|TRBJ2-5|TRBD1
CASSSEWDRVQETQYF
TGTGCCAGCAGCTCGGAGTGGGACAGGGTACAAGAGACCCAGTACTTC
>TRBV24-1|-|TRBJ1-5|-
CATSLGSNQPQHF
TGTGCCACCAGTCTGGGGAGCAATCAGCCCCAGCATTTT
>TRBV6-5|-|TRBJ1-5|-
CASSSVDGAQQPQHF
TGTGCCAGCAGTTCTGTGGACGGCGCGCAACAGCCCCAGCATTTT
>TRBV18|few|TRBJ2-5|TRBD1
CASSLRQGATQYF
TGTGCCAGCTCACTCAGACAGGGAGCGACCCAGTACTTC
>TRBV2|-|TRBJ2-2|-
CASSADGDGELFF
TGTGCCAGCAGTGCAGACGGCGACGGGGAGCTGTTTTTT
>TRBV18|few|TRBJ2-5|-
CASSPPLIRETQYF
TGTGCCAGCTCACCACCCCTAATCCGGGAGACCCAGTACTTC
>TRBV11-3|-|TRBJ2-1|TRBD1
CASSLVGGRNEQFF
TGTGCCAGCAGCTTAGTAGGGGGCAGGAATGAGCAGTTCTTC